The present T cell receptor beta chain was sequenced within a study of cytomegalovirus exposure and HLA in healthy donors. Primers included in the PCR were 60 Vbeta and 13 Jbeta primers. Per the original methods: In a later analysis, the count reached 76 million or so unique TCR beta chains, with around 10 million shared. Profiled with immunoSEQ multiplex PCR; TCRdb holds only in-frame clones, not every one. The D gene and trimming were derived from the DNA, and the V and J assignments and clone size from that table. Of roughly 120,000 clones in the sample, roughly 9.9% were seen once. This clone is a singleton in its sample. The target antigen is unknown. Study-wide points: Researchers reported from a later analysis that most CMV-associated TCR beta chains appeared HLA-restricted.

The sequencing sample was made of PBMCs. The clonotype comes from a young man in good health and CMV-seronegative.

This chain's CDR3 is CASTRPRGTTNEKLFF. In DNA form, the CDR3 reads TGTGCCAGCACTAGACCCAGGGGTACAACTAATGAAAAACTGTTTTTT. The chain employs TRBV28 and TRBJ1-4; TRBD1 is a possible D gene (6 bases). Trimming cost V 7 bases and J 0 bases, with 15 bases left between them. Germline V gene lookup returns CDR1 MDHEN and CDR2 SYDVKM. The CDR3 is made up of 16 amino acids.